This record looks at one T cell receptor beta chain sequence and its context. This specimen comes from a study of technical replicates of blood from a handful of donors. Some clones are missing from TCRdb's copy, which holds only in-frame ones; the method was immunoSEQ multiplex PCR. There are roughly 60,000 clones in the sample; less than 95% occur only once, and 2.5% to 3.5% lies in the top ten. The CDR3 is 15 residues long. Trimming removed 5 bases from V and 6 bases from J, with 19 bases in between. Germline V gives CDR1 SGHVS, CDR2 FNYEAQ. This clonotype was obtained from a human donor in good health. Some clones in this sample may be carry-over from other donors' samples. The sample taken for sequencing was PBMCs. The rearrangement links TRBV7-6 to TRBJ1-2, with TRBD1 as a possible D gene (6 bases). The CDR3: CASSTGDRGAHGYTF. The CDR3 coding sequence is TGTGCCAGCAGCACCGGCGATCGGGGGGCTCATGGCTACACCTTC.